The present T cell receptor (beta chain) was sequenced within a study of cytomegalovirus exposure and HLA in healthy donors. Study at large: When just under 400 donors were genotyped, approximately 80% of them were found to fall in the Caucasian-associated ancestry cluster. Study findings and constraints: Roughly uniform depth of sequencing across donors was assumed in presence/absence analyses. It was reported in a later analysis that an Asian-associated ancestry cluster showed fewer N-insertions than the approximately 670-donor mean.

Remarks on this clone: Antigen unknown.

Amplification used 60 Vbeta primers and 13 Jbeta primers. Sequenced by immunoSEQ multiplex PCR; TCRdb stores in-frame clones only, minus some. Of about 160,000 clones listed, around four fifths are singletons. This receptor was identified in a man aged 50 to 59 in good health and CMV-seropositive. The sequenced sample was PBMCs.

DNA for the CDR3: TGTGCCAGCAGCGCGAGGGGGGGGGATTACAATGAGCAGTTCTTC. Residues: CASSARGGDYNEQFF. The chain links TRBV9 to TRBJ2-1; D perhaps matches TRBD2 (7 bases). Trimming left V 3 bases short and J 4 bases short, with 14 bases between. The CDR3 runs 15 residues. Per germline, CDR1 SGDLS and CDR2 YYNGEE.